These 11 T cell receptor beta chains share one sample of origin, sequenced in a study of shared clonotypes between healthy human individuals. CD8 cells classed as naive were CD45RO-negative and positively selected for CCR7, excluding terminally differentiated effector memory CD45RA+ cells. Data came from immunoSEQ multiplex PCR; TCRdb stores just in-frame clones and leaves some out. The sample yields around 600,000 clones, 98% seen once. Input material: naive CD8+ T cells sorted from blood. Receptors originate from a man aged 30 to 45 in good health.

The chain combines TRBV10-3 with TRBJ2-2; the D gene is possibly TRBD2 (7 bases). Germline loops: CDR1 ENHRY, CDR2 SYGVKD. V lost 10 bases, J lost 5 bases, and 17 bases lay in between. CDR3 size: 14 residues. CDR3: CATETRGGTGELFF. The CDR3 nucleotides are TGTGCCACCGAGACCAGGGGAGGGACCGGGGAGCTGTTTTTT.

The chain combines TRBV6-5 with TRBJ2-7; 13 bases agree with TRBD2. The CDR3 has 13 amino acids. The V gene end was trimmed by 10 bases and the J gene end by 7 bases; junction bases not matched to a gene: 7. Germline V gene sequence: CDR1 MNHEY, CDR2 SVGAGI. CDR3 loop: CATGLAGVSEQYF. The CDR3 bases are TGTGCCACCGGACTAGCGGGAGTGTCGGAGCAGTACTTC.

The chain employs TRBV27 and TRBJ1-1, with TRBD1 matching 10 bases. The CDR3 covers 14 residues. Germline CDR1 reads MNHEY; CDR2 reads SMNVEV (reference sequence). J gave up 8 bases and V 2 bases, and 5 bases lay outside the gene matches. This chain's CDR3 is CASSLLGTGEEAFF. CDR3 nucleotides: TGTGCCAGCAGTTTACTTGGGACAGGGGAAGAAGCTTTCTTT.

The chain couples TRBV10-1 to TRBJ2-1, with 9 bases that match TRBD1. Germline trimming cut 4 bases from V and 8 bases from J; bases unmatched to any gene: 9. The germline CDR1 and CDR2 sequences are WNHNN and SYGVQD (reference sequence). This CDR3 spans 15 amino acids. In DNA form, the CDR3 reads TGCGCCAGCAGTGGGGGCCGGGACAGGGTCGATGAGCAGTTCTTC. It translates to CASSGGRDRVDEQFF.

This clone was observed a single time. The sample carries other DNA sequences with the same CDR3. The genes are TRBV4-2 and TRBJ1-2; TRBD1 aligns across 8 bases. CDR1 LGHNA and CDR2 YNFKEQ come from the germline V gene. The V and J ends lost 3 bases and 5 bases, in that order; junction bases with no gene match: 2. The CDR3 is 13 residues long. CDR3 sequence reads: CASSHGTGYGYTF. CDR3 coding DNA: TGTGCCAGCAGCCATGGGACAGGTTATGGCTACACCTTC.

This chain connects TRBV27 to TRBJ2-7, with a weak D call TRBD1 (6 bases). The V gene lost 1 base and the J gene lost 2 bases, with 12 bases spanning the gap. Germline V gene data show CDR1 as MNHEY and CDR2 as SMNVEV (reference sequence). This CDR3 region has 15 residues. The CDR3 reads CASSLWGPSTYEQYF. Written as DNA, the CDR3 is TGTGCCAGCAGTTTATGGGGGCCGTCAACCTACGAGCAGTACTTC.

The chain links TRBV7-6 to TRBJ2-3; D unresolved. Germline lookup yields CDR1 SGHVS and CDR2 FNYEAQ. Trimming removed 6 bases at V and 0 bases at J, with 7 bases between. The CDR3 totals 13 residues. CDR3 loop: CASSPDSTDTQYF. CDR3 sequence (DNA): TGTGCCAGCAGTCCCGATAGCACAGATACGCAGTATTTT.

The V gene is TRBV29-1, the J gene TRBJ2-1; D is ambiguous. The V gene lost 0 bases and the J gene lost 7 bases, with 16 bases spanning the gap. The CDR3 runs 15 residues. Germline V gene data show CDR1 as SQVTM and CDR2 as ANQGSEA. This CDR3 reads CSVEDREQSVNEQFF. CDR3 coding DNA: TGCAGCGTTGAAGATCGCGAACAGTCCGTGAATGAGCAGTTCTTC.

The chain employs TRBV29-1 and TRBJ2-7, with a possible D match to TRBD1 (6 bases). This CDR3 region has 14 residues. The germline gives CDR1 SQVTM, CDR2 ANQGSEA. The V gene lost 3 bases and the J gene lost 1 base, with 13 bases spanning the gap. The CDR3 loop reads CSVEGWQGSYEQYF. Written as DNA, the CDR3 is TGCAGCGTTGAGGGCTGGCAGGGGTCCTACGAGCAGTACTTC.

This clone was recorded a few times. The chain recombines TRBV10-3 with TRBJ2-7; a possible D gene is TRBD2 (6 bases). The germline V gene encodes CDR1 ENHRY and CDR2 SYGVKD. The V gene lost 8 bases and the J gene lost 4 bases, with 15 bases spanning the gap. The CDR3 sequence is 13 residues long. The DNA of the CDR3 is TGTGCCATCCAGGGCGGGACGGGGTACGAGCAGTACTTC. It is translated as CAIQGGTGYEQYF.

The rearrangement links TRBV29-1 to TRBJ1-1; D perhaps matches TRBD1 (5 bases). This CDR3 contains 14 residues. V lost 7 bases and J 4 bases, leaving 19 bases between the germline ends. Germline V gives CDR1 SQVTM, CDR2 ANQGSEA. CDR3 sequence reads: CSARREGKATEAFF. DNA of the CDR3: TGCAGCGCCAGAAGGGAGGGGAAGGCCACTGAAGCTTTCTTT.